The subject of this entry is one T cell receptor (beta chain). Antigen specificity is unknown. Extraction of total RNA produced a minimum of 5 micrograms from each sample. This sample is drawn from a study of blood T cells in healthy people across ages. Study results and limitations: A roughly linear fall in TCR beta diversity per million T cells was seen with increasing age.

A sample-barcoded 5' primer and a J-beta primer mix were used in a second PCR of roughly 6 to 11 cycles. With 12 random nucleotides, a template-switch adaptor tagged each individual cDNA molecule. TCRdb redid the calling of the 5' RACE reads with MiXCR, one entry per CDR3 protein. The table includes roughly 720,000 distinct CDR3 sequences, about 55% detected once. Germline V lookup: CDR1 SGHTA, CDR2 FQGNSA. The germline V and J ends were trimmed by 4 bases and 2 bases, with 9 bases remaining between them. This CDR3 comprises 13 residues. Sample: blood. The rearrangement links TRBV7-2 to TRBJ2-7, with D tentatively TRBD2 (5 bases). The TCR sequence derives from an elderly man in good health. This chain's CDR3 is CASSWTETYEQYF. The CDR3 bases are TGTGCCAGCAGCTGGACTGAAACCTACGAGCAGTACTTC.